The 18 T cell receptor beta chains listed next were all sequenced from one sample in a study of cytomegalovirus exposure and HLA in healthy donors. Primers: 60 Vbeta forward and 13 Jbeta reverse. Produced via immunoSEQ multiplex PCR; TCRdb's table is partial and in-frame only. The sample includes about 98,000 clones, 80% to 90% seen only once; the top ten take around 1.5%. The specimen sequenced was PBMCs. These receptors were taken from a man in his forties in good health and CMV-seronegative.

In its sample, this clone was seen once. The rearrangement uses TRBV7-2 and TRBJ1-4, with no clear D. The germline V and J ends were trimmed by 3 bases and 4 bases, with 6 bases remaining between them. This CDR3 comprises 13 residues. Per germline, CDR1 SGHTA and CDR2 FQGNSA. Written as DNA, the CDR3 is TGTGCCAGCAGCTTCATCGGTAATGAAAAACTGTTTTTT. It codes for CASSFIGNEKLFF.

The CDR3 loop is CASSATESTQYF. As DNA, the CDR3 is TGTGCCAGTAGCGCAACCGAGTCGACCCAGTACTTC. The chain combines TRBV19 with TRBJ2-5; D ambiguous. In germline, CDR1 is LNHDA, CDR2 SQIVND (reference sequence). This CDR3 region has 12 residues. V lost 6 bases and J 7 bases, leaving 12 bases between the germline ends.

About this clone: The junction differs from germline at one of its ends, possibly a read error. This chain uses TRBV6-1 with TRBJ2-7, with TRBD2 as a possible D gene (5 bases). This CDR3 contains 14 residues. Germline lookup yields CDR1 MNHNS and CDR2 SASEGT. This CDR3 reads CASSEAPSIYERYF. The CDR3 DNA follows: TGTGCCAGCAGTGAAGCTCCTAGCATCTACGAGCGGTACTTC.

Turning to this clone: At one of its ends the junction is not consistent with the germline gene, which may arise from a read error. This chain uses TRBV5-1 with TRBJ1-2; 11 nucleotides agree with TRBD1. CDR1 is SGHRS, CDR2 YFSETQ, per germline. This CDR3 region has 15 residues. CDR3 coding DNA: TGCGCCGGCAGTCCCGGGACAGGGGGAAACTATGGCTACACCTTC. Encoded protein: CAGSPGTGGNYGYTF.

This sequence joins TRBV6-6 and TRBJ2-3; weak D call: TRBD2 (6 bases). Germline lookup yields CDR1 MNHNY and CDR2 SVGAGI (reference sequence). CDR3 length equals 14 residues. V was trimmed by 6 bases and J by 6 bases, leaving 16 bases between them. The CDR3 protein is CASSQGTWGDTQYF. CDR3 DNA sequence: TGTGCCAGCAGCCAAGGGACTTGGGGGGATACGCAGTATTTT.

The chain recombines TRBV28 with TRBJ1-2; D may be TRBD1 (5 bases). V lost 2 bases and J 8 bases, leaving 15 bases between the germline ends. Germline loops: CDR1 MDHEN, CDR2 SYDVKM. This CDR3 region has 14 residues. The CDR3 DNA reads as TGTGCCAGCAGTTTAAATCGGGGGATGGGCGGCTACACCTTC. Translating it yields CASSLNRGMGGYTF.

CDR3 loop: CASSQDWARGLVTQYF. The CDR3 bases are TGTGCCAGCAGCCAAGATTGGGCCAGGGGATTAGTTACGCAGTATTTT. The chain employs TRBV14 and TRBJ2-3; a weak D match, TRBD1 (6 bases). Germline V gene data show CDR1 as SGHDN and CDR2 as FVKESK. Trimming cost V 0 bases and J 8 bases, with 18 bases left between them. The CDR3 has 16 amino acids.

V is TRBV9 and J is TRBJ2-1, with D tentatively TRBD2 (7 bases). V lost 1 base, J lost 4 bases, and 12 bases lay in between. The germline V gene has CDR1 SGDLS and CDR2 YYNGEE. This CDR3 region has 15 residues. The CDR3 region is CASSVRGGAYNEQFF. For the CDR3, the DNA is TGTGCCAGCAGCGTAAGGGGGGGCGCGTACAATGAGCAGTTCTTC.

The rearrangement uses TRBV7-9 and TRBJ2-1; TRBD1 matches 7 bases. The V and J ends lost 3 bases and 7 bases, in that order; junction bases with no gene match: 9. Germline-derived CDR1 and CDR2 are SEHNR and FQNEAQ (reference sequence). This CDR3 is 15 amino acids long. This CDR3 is CASSLGQGVRNEQFF. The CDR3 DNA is TGTGCCAGCAGCTTGGGGCAGGGGGTTCGGAATGAGCAGTTCTTC.

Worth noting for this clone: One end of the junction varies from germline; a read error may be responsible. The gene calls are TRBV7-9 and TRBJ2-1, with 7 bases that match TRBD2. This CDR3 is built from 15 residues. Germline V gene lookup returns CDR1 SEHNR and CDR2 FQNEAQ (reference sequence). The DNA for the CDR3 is TGTTCCAGCAGCTTAGGACTAGGGACTTACAATGAGCAGTTCTTC. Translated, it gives CSSSLGLGTYNEQFF. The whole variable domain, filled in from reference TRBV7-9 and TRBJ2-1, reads DTGVSQNPRHKITKRGQNVTFRCDPISEHNRLYWYRQTLGQGPEFLTYFQNEAQLEKSRLLSDRFSAERPKGSFSTLEIQRTEQGDSAMYLCSSSLGLGTYNEQFFGPGTRLTVL.

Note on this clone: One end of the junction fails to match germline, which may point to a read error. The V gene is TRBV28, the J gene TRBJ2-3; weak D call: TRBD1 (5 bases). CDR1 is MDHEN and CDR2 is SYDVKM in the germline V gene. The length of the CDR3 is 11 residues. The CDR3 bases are TGTGCCAGCAGTTTGGCAGGGAACTATTTTTTT. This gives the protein CASSLAGNYFF.

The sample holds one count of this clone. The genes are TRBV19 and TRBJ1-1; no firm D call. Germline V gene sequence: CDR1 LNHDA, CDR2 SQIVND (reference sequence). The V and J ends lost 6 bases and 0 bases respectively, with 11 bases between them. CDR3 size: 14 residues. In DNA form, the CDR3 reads TGTGCCAGTAGGAATGGACTATTGAACACTGAAGCTTTCTTT. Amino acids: CASRNGLLNTEAFF.

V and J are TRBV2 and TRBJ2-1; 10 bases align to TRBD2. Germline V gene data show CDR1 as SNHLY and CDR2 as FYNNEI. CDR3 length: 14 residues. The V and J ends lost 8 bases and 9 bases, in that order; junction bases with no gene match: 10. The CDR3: CASPERGGYVEQFF. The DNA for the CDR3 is TGTGCCAGCCCCGAGCGGGGGGGCTACGTTGAGCAGTTCTTC.

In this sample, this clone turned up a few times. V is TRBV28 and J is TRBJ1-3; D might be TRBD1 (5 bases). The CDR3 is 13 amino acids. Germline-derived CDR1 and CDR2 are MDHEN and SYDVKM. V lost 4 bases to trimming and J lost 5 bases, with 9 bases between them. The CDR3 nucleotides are TGTGCCAGCAGTTCACCAGGGCGAAACACCATATATTTT. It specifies CASSSPGRNTIYF.

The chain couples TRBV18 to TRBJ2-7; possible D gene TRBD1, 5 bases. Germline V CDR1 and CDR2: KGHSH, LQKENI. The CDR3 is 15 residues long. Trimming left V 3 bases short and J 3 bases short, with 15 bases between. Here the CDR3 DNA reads TGTGCCAGCTCACCGTTGCCAGGCAGGGACTACGAGCAGTACTTC. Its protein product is CASSPLPGRDYEQYF.

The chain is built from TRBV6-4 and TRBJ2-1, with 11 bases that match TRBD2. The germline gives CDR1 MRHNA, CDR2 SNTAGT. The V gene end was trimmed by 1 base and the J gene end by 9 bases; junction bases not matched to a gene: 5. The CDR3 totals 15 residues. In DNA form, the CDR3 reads TGTGCCAGCAGTGACTTAGCGGGGGGGCTTAGTGAGCAGTTCTTC. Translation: CASSDLAGGLSEQFF.

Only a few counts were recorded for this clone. In DNA, the CDR3 is TGCGCCAGCAGCCAAGACAGGGGGCTAGTCACCGGGGAGCTGTTTTTT. This gives the protein CASSQDRGLVTGELFF. The J gene is TRBJ2-2, the V gene TRBV4-3; TRBD1 aligns across 8 bases. The germline CDR1 and CDR2 sequences are LGHNA and YSLEER. This CDR3 has 16 residues. With V trimmed by 0 bases and J by 4 bases, 4 bases remained unmatched.

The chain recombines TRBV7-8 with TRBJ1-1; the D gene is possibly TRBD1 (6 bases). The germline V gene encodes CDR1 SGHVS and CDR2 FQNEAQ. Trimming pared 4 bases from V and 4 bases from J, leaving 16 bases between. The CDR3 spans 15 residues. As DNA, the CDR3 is TGTGCCAGCAGCTCCCAACAGGGCTGGGGCACTGAAGCTTTCTTT. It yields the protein CASSSQQGWGTEAFF.